These 19 T cell receptor beta chains share one sample of origin, sequenced in a study of cytotoxic CD8 clonotypes in ibrutinib-treated CLL. Clones were read by immunoSEQ multiplex PCR, and TCRdb kept only the in-frame ones, dropping some. The repertoire holds about 130,000 clones, with around 80% as singletons. Sequencing used PBMCs, obtained after 12 months of ibrutinib treatment. The receptors come from a human donor with chronic lymphocytic leukemia.

Regarding this clone: A read error may account for a junction end that differs from germline. The chain uses TRBV6-1 and TRBJ2-7; 8 nucleotides line up with TRBD2. The CDR3 consists of 15 residues. Germline CDR1 and CDR2: MNHNS and SASEGT. The CDR3 is CASREAGLGGYEQYF. CDR3 coding DNA: TGTGCCAGCAGGGAAGCGGGACTAGGCGGCTACGAGCAGTACTTC.

There are a few counts of this clone. The rearrangement joins TRBV10-3 to TRBJ2-5; D ambiguous. Per the germline V gene, CDR1 is ENHRY and CDR2 is SYGVKD. The CDR3 is 14 residues long. Trimming took off 2 bases at V and 5 bases at J, with 12 bases between the two ends. CDR3 DNA sequence: TGTGCCATCAGTGAGAATTGGGGTCGGGAGACCCAGTACTTC. Its translation: CAISENWGRETQYF.

The chain is built from TRBV5-1 and TRBJ2-7; 7 nucleotides line up with TRBD1. This CDR3 has 14 residues. The germline V gene encodes CDR1 SGHRS and CDR2 YFSETQ. Trimming took 3 bases from V and 3 from J; bases not matched to a gene: 6. CDR3 protein: CASSSSGQHYEQYF. The CDR3 region has the DNA TGCGCCAGCAGCTCATCGGGACAGCACTACGAGCAGTACTTC. The full variable domain, completed using reference TRBV5-1 and TRBJ2-7, is KAGVTQTPRYLIKTRGQQVTLSCSPISGHRSVSWYQQTPGQGLQFLFEYFSETQRNKGNFPGRFSGRQFSNSRSEMNVSTLELGDSALYLCASSSSGQHYEQYFGPGTRLTVT.

With respect to this clone: The germline gene is not matched at one end of the junction; a read error may be the cause. This chain connects TRBV7-7 to TRBJ2-1; TRBD2 matches 10 bases. The CDR3 covers 16 residues. Germline CDR1 SSHAT, CDR2 FNYEAQ (reference sequence). The CDR3 sequence is CASSPELAGGSGEQFF. CDR3 bases: TGTGCTAGCAGCCCCGAATTAGCGGGAGGTTCTGGTGAGCAGTTCTTC.

The chain recombines TRBV18 with TRBJ2-4, with a weak D call TRBD2 (5 bases). Germline loops: CDR1 KGHSH, CDR2 LQKENI. There are 13 residues in the CDR3. The ends were cut back, 3 bases at V and 4 bases at J, with 7 bases in the middle. CDR3 bases: TGTGCCAGCTCACCGGGGAGTAAAAACATTCAGTACTTC. It specifies CASSPGSKNIQYF.

This chain joins TRBV27 and TRBJ2-2, with TRBD1 matching 12 bases. V shed 5 bases and J 5 bases; nucleotides not matched to a gene: 6. CDR3 length: 16 residues. Germline CDR1 is MNHEY and CDR2 is SMNVEV (reference sequence). The CDR3 is CASSTGQGAGTGELFF. Here the CDR3 DNA reads TGTGCCAGCAGTACGGGACAGGGGGCGGGTACCGGGGAGCTGTTTTTT.

The chain has TRBV6-5 and TRBJ2-7; the D gene is possibly TRBD2 (6 bases). The germline V gene encodes CDR1 MNHEY and CDR2 SVGAGI. Trimming stripped 7 bases from V and 7 bases from J, with 11 bases between. The length of the CDR3 is 11 residues. Here the CDR3 reads CASKLGGEQYF. The CDR3 DNA sequence: TGTGCCAGCAAACTCGGGGGTGAGCAGTACTTC.

The J gene is TRBJ2-7, the V gene TRBV7-9, with 7 bases identical to TRBD2. Unmatched junction bases numbered 9, after V lost 2 bases and J lost 5 bases. Per germline, CDR1 SEHNR and CDR2 FQNEAQ (reference sequence). The CDR3 has 15 residues. The chain's CDR3 is CASSLRAGVLNEQYF. In DNA, the CDR3 is TGTGCCAGCAGCTTAAGGGCGGGAGTTTTAAACGAGCAGTACTTC. Using reference TRBV7-9 and TRBJ2-7 for the parts outside the CDR3, the full variable domain is DTGVSQNPRHKITKRGQNVTFRCDPISEHNRLYWYRQTLGQGPEFLTYFQNEAQLEKSRLLSDRFSAERPKGSFSTLEIQRTEQGDSAMYLCASSLRAGVLNEQYFGPGTRLTVT.

The rearrangement uses TRBV30 and TRBJ2-7; possibly TRBD1 for D (7 bases). CDR3 length: 14 amino acids. The V and J ends lost 0 bases and 3 bases respectively, with 12 bases between them. The germline gives CDR1 GTSNPN, CDR2 SVGIG (reference sequence). The CDR3 here is CAWSVGGGIYEQYF. The CDR3 DNA follows: TGTGCCTGGAGTGTCGGAGGGGGCATCTACGAGCAGTACTTC. Full variable domain (outside the CDR3, taken from reference TRBV30 and TRBJ2-7): SQTIHQWPATLVQPVGSPLSLECTVEGTSNPNLYWYRQAAGRGLQLLFYSVGIGQISSEVPQNLSASRPQDRQFILSSKKLLLSDSGFYLCAWSVGGGIYEQYFGPGTRLTVT.

This clone has only a few counts. V and J are TRBV7-2 and TRBJ2-1, with D unresolved. The CDR3 is made up of 15 amino acids. Trimming removed 1 base at V and 0 bases at J, with 7 bases between. Germline V gives CDR1 SGHTA, CDR2 FQGNSA. CDR3 sequence reads: CASSLVRGSYNEQFF. The DNA of the CDR3 is TGTGCCAGCAGCTTAGTTCGCGGCTCCTACAATGAGCAGTTCTTC.

This clone was observed a few times. This rearrangement joins TRBV7-9 to TRBJ1-2; the D gene is possibly TRBD1 (5 bases). CDR3 length: 11 residues. Trimming pared 2 bases from V and 8 bases from J, leaving 6 bases between. Germline V gives CDR1 SEHNR, CDR2 FQNEAQ (reference sequence). The CDR3 nucleotides are TGTGCCAGCAGCTTATCAGGGGGCTACACCTTC. Residues: CASSLSGGYTF.

Only one count was recorded for this clone. This chain joins TRBV28 and TRBJ2-7, with 8 bases matching TRBD2. This CDR3 is built from 12 residues. V trimming: 7 bases; J trimming: 3 bases; junction bases outside the gene matches: 2. CDR1 is MDHEN, CDR2 SYDVKM, per germline. CDR3 sequence (DNA): TGTGCCAGCACGCTAGCGGGCTACGAGCAGTACTTC. Translated: CASTLAGYEQYF.

The rearrangement uses TRBV7-9 and TRBJ2-2, with D unclear. CDR1 is SEHNR and CDR2 is FQNEAQ in the germline V gene (reference sequence). Trimming left V 4 bases short and J 0 bases short, with 9 bases between. The CDR3 sequence is 15 residues long. The CDR3 protein is CASSYGQTNTGELFF. The CDR3 nucleotides are TGTGCCAGCAGCTACGGGCAGACGAACACCGGGGAGCTGTTTTTT.

The CDR3 is CASSEGRLNTEAFF. The CDR3 DNA sequence: TGTGCCAGCAGTGAAGGGCGACTGAACACTGAAGCTTTCTTT. The V call is TRBV2, the J call TRBJ1-1; D unclear. The CDR3 extends over 14 amino acids. CDR1 and CDR2 from the germline V gene are SNHLY and FYNNEI. Deletions cut 1 base from V and 0 bases from J, with 6 bases between.

The V gene is TRBV9, the J gene TRBJ2-3; TRBD2 agrees at 9 bases. The J segment lost 0 bases and the V segment lost 4 bases, leaving 6 bases of the junction unmatched. Germline V gene data show CDR1 as SGDLS and CDR2 as YYNGEE. CDR3 size: 16 residues. The CDR3: CASSPGLAISTDTQYF. The CDR3 DNA reads as TGTGCCAGCAGCCCGGGACTAGCTATTAGCACAGATACGCAGTATTTT. Full variable domain (missing parts from reference TRBV9 and TRBJ2-3): DSGVTQTPKHLITATGQRVTLRCSPRSGDLSVYWYQQSLDQGLQFLIQYYNGEERAKGNILERFSAQQFPDLHSELNLSSLELGDSALYFCASSPGLAISTDTQYFGPGTRLTVL.

This chain joins TRBV9 and TRBJ1-1, with 7 bases aligning to TRBD1. The CDR3 consists of 15 residues. Trimming cost V 4 bases and J 4 bases; bases outside gene matches: 10. CDR1 and CDR2 (germline): SGDLS, YYNGEE. In nucleotides, the CDR3 is TGTGCCAGCAGCTCCCGACAGGGCGTGGGCACTGAAGCTTTCTTT. It yields the protein CASSSRQGVGTEAFF.

This clone has a handful of counts. This chain joins TRBV12-5 and TRBJ2-3, with D possibly being TRBD2 (5 bases). This CDR3 has 14 residues. Germline lookup yields CDR1 LGHNT and CDR2 FRNRAP. Trimming took off 0 bases at V and 4 bases at J, with 8 bases between the two ends. The DNA of the CDR3 is TGTGCTAGTGGTTTGGTTGGTAGCGCAGATACGCAGTATTTT. This codes for CASGLVGSADTQYF.

This sequence joins TRBV5-4 and TRBJ1-1; D is unresolved. Between the trimmed V and J ends, which lost 0 bases and 0 bases, there was a span of 12 bases. The CDR3 is 16 amino acids. CDR1 SGHNT and CDR2 YYREEE come from the germline V gene (reference sequence). DNA for the CDR3: TGTGCCAGCAGCTTGGACGTCGGTTTATTGAACACTGAAGCTTTCTTT. Amino acids: CASSLDVGLLNTEAFF.

The chain employs TRBV15 and TRBJ2-1, with 10 positions matching TRBD2. Germline CDR1 is LNHNV and CDR2 is YYDKDF (reference sequence). V was clipped by 0 bases and J by 5 bases; unmatched bases: 7. CDR3 length: 17 residues. The CDR3 region is CATSRDWASGGNNEQFF. The CDR3 region has the DNA TGTGCCACCAGCAGAGATTGGGCTAGCGGGGGTAACAATGAGCAGTTCTTC. Drawing the rest from reference TRBV15 and TRBJ2-1, the complete variable domain is DAMVIQNPRYQVTQFGKPVTLSCSQTLNHNVMYWYQQKSSQAPKLLFHYYDKDFNNEADTPDNFQSRRPNTSFCFLDIRSPGLGDTAMYLCATSRDWASGGNNEQFFGPGTRLTVL.